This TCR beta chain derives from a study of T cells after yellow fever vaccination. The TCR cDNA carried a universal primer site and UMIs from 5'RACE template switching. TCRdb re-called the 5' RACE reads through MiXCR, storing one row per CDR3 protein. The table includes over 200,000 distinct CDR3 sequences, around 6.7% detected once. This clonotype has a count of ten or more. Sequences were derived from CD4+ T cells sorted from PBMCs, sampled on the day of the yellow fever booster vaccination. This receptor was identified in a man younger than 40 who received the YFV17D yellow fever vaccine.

As DNA, the CDR3 is TGTGCCAGCAGCTTAGCCGGGAAGAACACCGGGGAGCTGTTTTTT. The encoded protein is CASSLAGKNTGELFF. V usage is TRBV7-2 and J usage is TRBJ2-2; possibly TRBD2 for D (5 bases). This CDR3 is built from 15 residues. Trimming shortened V by 0 bases and J by 1 base, and 6 bases separated the two germline ends. Looked up from germline, CDR1 is SGHTA and CDR2 is FQGNSA.